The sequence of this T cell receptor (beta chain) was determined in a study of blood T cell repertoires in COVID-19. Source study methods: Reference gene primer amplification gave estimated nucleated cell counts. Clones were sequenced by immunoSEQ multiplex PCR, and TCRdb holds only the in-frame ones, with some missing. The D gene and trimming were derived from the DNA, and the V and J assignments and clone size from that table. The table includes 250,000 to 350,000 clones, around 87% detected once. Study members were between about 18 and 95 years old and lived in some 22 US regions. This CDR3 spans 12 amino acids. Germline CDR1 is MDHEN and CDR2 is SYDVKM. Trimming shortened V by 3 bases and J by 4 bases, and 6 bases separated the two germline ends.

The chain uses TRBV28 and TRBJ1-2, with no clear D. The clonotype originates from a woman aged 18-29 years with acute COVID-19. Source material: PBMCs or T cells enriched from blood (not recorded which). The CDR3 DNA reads TGTGCCAGCAGTTTCCCTTTCTATGGCTACACCTTC. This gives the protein CASSFPFYGYTF.